This T cell receptor (beta chain) derives from a study of blood T cell repertoires in COVID-19. CDR3 size: 19 residues. CDR1 is LGHNA, CDR2 YSLEER, per germline. V was clipped by 1 base and J by 1 base; unmatched bases: 6. TCRdb's copy holds only in-frame clones and misses some; the assay was immunoSEQ multiplex PCR. The profile shows approximately 150,000 clones, around 84% of them singletons. The specimen sequenced was peripheral blood. This TCR was recovered from a man in his sixties with active or convalescent COVID-19. The V gene is TRBV4-3, the J gene TRBJ2-1; 14 positions agree with TRBD2. The CDR3 loop is CASSQVGLAGGSSYNEQFF. The CDR3 coding sequence is TGCGCCAGCAGCCAAGTTGGACTAGCGGGAGGATCATCCTACAATGAGCAGTTCTTC.